A selection of T cell receptor beta chains follows, all from one sample in a study of blood T cell repertoires in COVID-19. Method: immunoSEQ multiplex PCR; TCRdb's copy keeps in-frame clones and lacks some. The top ten hold approximately 1.2% of the sample, which has around 380,000 clones, more than 70% seen once. The material sequenced was PBMCs or T cells enriched from blood (not recorded which). The receptors were gathered from a man aged 25 to 45 who had recovered from COVID-19. Both conserved end residues are part of each CDR3. D genes are given only for firm matches. Some rows mark clone size as missing; the rest say once, few, many or name a class of expanded clone.

D gene | J gene | CDR3 length | clone size | V gene | CDR3 protein | CDR3 DNA
. | TRBJ2-5 | 15 | once | TRBV7-9 | CASSLVMAGVETQYF | TGTGCCAGCAGCTTAGTGATGGCAGGGGTAGAGACCCAGTACTTC
. | TRBJ2-1 | 12 | . | TRBV15 | CATSSPYNEQFF | TGTGCCACCAGCAGCCCATACAATGAGCAGTTCTTC
TRBD1 | TRBJ2-7 | 16 | . | TRBV4-1 | CASSRTGPTASYEQYF | TGCGCCAGCAGCCGGACAGGGCCAACCGCCTCCTACGAGCAGTACTTC
TRBD1 | TRBJ2-1 | 15 | . | TRBV6-5 | CASYRTGGSYNEQFF | TGTGCCAGCTATCGTACAGGGGGCTCCTACAATGAGCAGTTCTTC
. | TRBJ1-4 | 15 | . | TRBV5-5 | CASSRRARREEKLFF | TGTGCCAGCAGCCGACGGGCACGGCGGGAGGAAAAACTGTTTTTT
. | TRBJ1-1 | 13 | . | TRBV19 | CASAPVDREIAFF | TGTGCCAGTGCCCCGGTGGACAGAGAGATCGCTTTCTTT
TRBD1 | TRBJ2-3 | 15 | . | TRBV11-2 | CASSFIQGGTDTQYF | TGTGCCAGCAGCTTCATACAGGGGGGCACAGATACGCAGTATTTT
. | TRBJ2-5 | 12 | . | TRBV5-8 | CASSLGGRTQYF | TGTGCCAGCAGCTTGGGGGGGCGAACCCAGTACTTC
TRBD1 | TRBJ1-1 | 16 | few | TRBV4-3 | CASSPGGYKLGTEAFF | TGCGCCAGCAGCCCAGGGGGCTATAAGTTGGGCACTGAAGCTTTCTTT
. | TRBJ1-1 | 16 | . | TRBV9 | CASSVGSGRSVSEAFF | TGTGCCAGCAGCGTAGGGTCGGGGAGAAGTGTTTCTGAAGCTTTCTTT
. | TRBJ1-6 | 16 | . | TRBV15 | CATSRISGSMNSPLHF | TGTGCCACCAGCAGGATAAGCGGGAGCATGAATTCACCCCTCCACTTT
. | TRBJ1-3 | 15 | . | TRBV15 | CATSVPGGSGNTIYF | TGTGCCACCAGCGTCCCAGGTGGCTCTGGAAACACCATATATTTT
. | TRBJ2-3 | 13 | once | TRBV24-1 | CATSDTVTDTQYF | TGTGCCACCAGTGATACAGTCACAGATACGCAGTATTTT
. | TRBJ2-3 | 15 | . | TRBV29-1 | CSVDGTSPGTDTQYF | TGCAGCGTCGACGGGACATCCCCGGGAACAGATACGCAGTATTTT
. | TRBJ1-2 | 13 | . | TRBV6-1 | CASSELQGNGYTF | TGTGCCAGCAGTGAACTACAGGGAAATGGCTACACCTTC
. | TRBJ2-1 | 15 | . | TRBV10-3 | CAISPAGRAYNEQFF | TGTGCCATCAGTCCCGCGGGGCGAGCGTACAATGAGCAGTTCTTC
TRBD1 | TRBJ2-4 | 14 | once | TRBV5-1 | CASSHRQGRDIQYF | TGCGCCAGCAGCCACCGACAGGGTAGAGACATTCAGTACTTC
TRBD2 | TRBJ2-7 | 12 | . | TRBV10-2 | CAARDYSYEQYF | TGCGCCGCCCGGGACTACTCCTACGAGCAGTACTTC
. | TRBJ2-3 | 16 | . | TRBV30 | CAWNTGIQGPTDTQYF | TGTGCCTGGAACACGGGGATACAGGGACCCACAGATACGCAGTATTTT
TRBD1 | TRBJ1-3 | 16 | once | TRBV5-5 | CASTIPGQGTGNTIYF | TGTGCCAGCACCATACCGGGACAGGGGACAGGAAACACCATATATTTT
TRBD1 | TRBJ1-2 | 14 | . | TRBV10-3 | CAISEAAGQGGYTF | TGTGCCATCAGTGAGGCCGCGGGACAGGGAGGCTACACCTTC
. | TRBJ1-2 | 13 | . | TRBV6-1 | CASSESQIYGYTF | TGTGCCAGCAGTGAATCCCAGATCTATGGCTACACCTTC
. | TRBJ2-2 | 14 | . | TRBV6-2/TRBV6-3 | CASSIPTPTGELFF | TGTGCCAGCAGTATCCCTACCCCCACCGGGGAGCTGTTTTTT
. | TRBJ1-2 | 13 | . | TRBV10-3 | CAISEWGEDGYTF | TGTGCCATCAGTGAATGGGGGGAGGATGGCTACACCTTC
TRBD1 | TRBJ2-7 | 14 | . | TRBV27 | CASSPGQISYEQYF | TGTGCCAGCAGCCCGGGACAGATTTCCTACGAGCAGTACTTC
TRBD1 | TRBJ1-2 | 15 | . | TRBV9 | CASSEHSTGIYGYTF | TGTGCCAGCAGCGAACATTCGACAGGGATCTATGGCTACACCTTC
. | TRBJ1-5 | 14 | . | TRBV4-1 | CASSQVGGGQPQHF | TGCGCCAGCAGCCAAGTGGGGGGTGGGCAGCCCCAGCATTTT
TRBD2 | TRBJ2-7 | 13 | . | TRBV18 | CASSPPGGDEQYF | TGTGCCAGCTCACCACCGGGAGGGGACGAGCAGTACTTC
. | TRBJ1-6 | 15 | . | TRBV7-2 | CASSLTIGGRAPLHF | TGTGCCAGCAGCTTAACAATCGGGGGAAGGGCACCCCTCCACTTT
TRBD1 | TRBJ1-2 | 15 | . | TRBV25-1 | CASSRSGQGTSGYTF | TGTGCCAGCAGTCGAAGTGGACAGGGCACGAGTGGCTACACCTTC
TRBD2 | TRBJ2-3 | 15 | . | TRBV5-1 | CASSLALAVTDTQYF | TGCGCCAGCAGCTTGGCGCTAGCGGTAACAGATACGCAGTATTTT
. | TRBJ2-5 | 15 | . | TRBV3-1/TRBV3-2 | CASSPLPRAQETQYF | TGTGCCAGCAGCCCCCTCCCCCGAGCCCAAGAGACCCAGTACTTC
TRBD1 | TRBJ2-3 | 15 | . | TRBV6-5 | CGVVWDRVITDTQYF | TGTGGAGTAGTCTGGGACAGGGTTATTACAGATACGCAGTATTTT
TRBD1 | TRBJ1-2 | 12 | . | TRBV29-1 | CSVSRQGVDYTF | TGCAGCGTTTCGCGACAGGGGGTCGACTACACCTTC
. | TRBJ1-5 | 14 | . | TRBV5-6 | CASSLRTGNQPQHF | TGTGCCAGCAGCTTGAGGACGGGAAATCAGCCCCAGCATTTT
. | TRBJ1-2 | 15 | . | TRBV12-5 | CASAQRNIANYGYTF | TGTGCTAGTGCCCAGAGGAACATTGCTAACTATGGCTACACCTTC
. | TRBJ2-5 | 12 | . | TRBV5-1 | CASSLGLETQYF | TGCGCCAGCAGCTTGGGGCTGGAGACCCAGTACTTC
. | TRBJ2-2 | 17 | . | TRBV5-8 | CASRGGVGVAITGELFF | TGTGCCAGCAGAGGGGGTGTAGGGGTGGCGATCACCGGGGAGCTGTTTTTT
. | TRBJ2-5 | 14 | few | TRBV5-1 | CASRSGMRQETQYF | TGCGCCAGCAGATCAGGGATGCGCCAAGAGACCCAGTACTTC
TRBD1 | TRBJ1-1 | 19 | . | TRBV28 | CASSYRRQGAFAMNTEAFF | TGTGCCAGCAGTTACCGCCGGCAGGGGGCTTTCGCCATGAACACTGAAGCTTTCTTT
. | TRBJ2-2 | 13 | . | TRBV29-1 | CSANRASTGELFF | TGCAGCGCGAACAGGGCTAGCACCGGGGAGCTGTTTTTT
. | TRBJ1-6 | 16 | . | TRBV19 | CASSLSVGSGNSPLHF | TGTGCCAGTAGTTTATCAGTGGGGTCAGGGAATTCACCCCTCCACTTT
. | TRBJ1-2 | 12 | . | TRBV5-4 | CASSWGLLGEFF | TGTGCCAGCAGCTGGGGGCTCCTCGGGGAGTTCTTC
TRBD1 | TRBJ2-7 | 14 | . | TRBV7-2 | CASSSGQQTYEQYF | TGTGCCAGCAGCTCGGGACAGCAGACCTACGAGCAGTACTTC